This entry features one T cell receptor beta chain sequence. The length of the CDR3 is 20 residues. The V and J ends lost 4 bases and 2 bases, in that order; junction bases with no gene match: 14. CDR1 is KGHSH and CDR2 is LQKENI in the germline V gene. Profiling relied on immunoSEQ multiplex PCR, and the TCRdb table lists in-frame clones only, not all of them. Among hundreds of thousands of clones listed, 70% to 90% were seen once. This record comes from a study of shared T cell receptors in the human thymus. The same specimen was also included in a second study, on human thymus T cells. That source reports: Having surgery to correct congenital heart defects, healthy Finnish infants acted as the donors. Resections removed during corrective heart surgery provided the thymus tissue used. What appeared biased in thymic and blood repertoires was the usage of V and J genes. Thymic TCR repertoires of unrelated people reportedly overlapped highly.

The chain joins TRBV18 to TRBJ2-5; 15 positions agree with TRBD2. The source of this sequence is a boy less than two years old with a congenital heart defect. The sequencing sample was made of thymocytes. Here the CDR3 reads CASSRPGTSGRKNPQETQYF. The CDR3 nucleotides read TGTGCCAGCTCACGTCCCGGGACTAGCGGGAGGAAAAACCCACAAGAGACCCAGTACTTC.